A selection of T cell receptor beta chains follows, all from one sample in a study of OX40 agonist ivuxolimab in advanced cancers. Measured with immunoSEQ multiplex PCR; TCRdb has only the in-frame clones, and not every one. The sample carries around 50,000 clones, 75% to 80% recorded once. This sample comprised CD4+ or CD8+ T cells sorted from blood, obtained in a trial of the OX40 agonist ivuxolimab. The receptors derive from an adult with an advanced solid tumor such as melanoma, head and neck, liver or kidney cancer. CDR3s include the opening cysteine and the closing phenylalanine or tryptophan. Each record gives: D gene, V gene, clone size, J gene, CDR3 DNA, CDR3 protein. A D gene is named only where the DNA matches it firmly. Not every row has a clone size; where given, it reads once, few, many or a size class.

-,TRBV7-2,-,TRBJ1-2,TGTGCCAGCAGCTTGGGGGGACTGAACTATGGCTACACCTTC,CASSLGGLNYGYTF
TRBD1,TRBV7-8,-,TRBJ1-5,TGTGCCAGCAGCTCAGACAGGGGGCTCAAGCATCAGCCCCAGCATTTT,CASSSDRGLKHQPQHF
-,TRBV2,-,TRBJ1-6,TGTGCCAGCACCCCGGGCCAGGGGAGTTCACCCCTCCACTTT,CASTPGQGSSPLHF
-,TRBV9,-,TRBJ2-6,TGTGCCAGCAAAGACTCTGGGGCCAACGTCCTGACTTTC,CASKDSGANVLTF
-,TRBV6-1,-,TRBJ1-5,TGTGCCAGCAGTGATCAGGGCTTAGGCAATCAGCCCCAGCATTTT,CASSDQGLGNQPQHF
-,TRBV5-1,-,TRBJ2-7,TGCGCCAGCAGCTCCGGGGCACCGTACGAGCAGTACTTC,CASSSGAPYEQYF
-,TRBV30,-,TRBJ1-5,TGTGCCTGGAAAAGAAGGGACCACAATCAGCCCCAGCATTTT,CAWKRRDHNQPQHF
-,TRBV7-9,-,TRBJ2-2,TGTGCCAGCAGCTCACGGGACCGTAGCACCGGGGAGCTGTTTTTT,CASSSRDRSTGELFF
-,TRBV19,medium-sized,TRBJ2-1,TGTGCCAGTAGTATAGGAGTCAATGAGCAGTTCTTC,CASSIGVNEQFF
-,TRBV2,-,TRBJ1-5,TGTGCCAGCAGTGAAGCCAGAGGGGCCGGTCAGCCCCAGCATTTT,CASSEARGAGQPQHF
-,TRBV13,-,TRBJ2-7,TGTGCCAGCAGCTCCTTGGACCGGTCCTACGAGCAGTACTTC,CASSSLDRSYEQYF
-,TRBV7-9,-,TRBJ1-1,TGTGCCAGCAGCTTACTACAGGGAATCAACACTGAAGCTTTCTTT,CASSLLQGINTEAFF
-,TRBV19,many,TRBJ1-5,TGTGCCAGTAGTATGGGTAGGGATCAGCCCCAGCATTTT,CASSMGRDQPQHF
-,TRBV5-4,-,TRBJ1-2,TGTGCCAGCAGCTTCAGTGAAAGATCGAACTATGGCTACACCTTC,CASSFSERSNYGYTF
-,TRBV29-1,-,TRBJ2-7,TGCAGCGTTTTCGACGGTCGGCGATCCTACGAGCAGTACTTC,CSVFDGRRSYEQYF
-,TRBV19,few,TRBJ1-5,TGTGCCAGTAATCCAGGGATGGTGAATCAGCCCCAGCATTTT,CASNPGMVNQPQHF
TRBD1,TRBV5-6,few,TRBJ1-5,TGTGCCAGCAGCCTCAGGGGGCCGAGATCTCGGCCCCAGCATTTT,CASSLRGPRSRPQHF
-,TRBV12-5,-,TRBJ1-6,TGTGCTAGTGGTTTGGTACTGAGTAGGGGTTTCGGTTCACCCCTCCACTTT,CASGLVLSRGFGSPLHF
TRBD1,TRBV5-4,-,TRBJ1-1,TGTGCCAGCAGCTTGGTGGGGACAGGGTCTGAAGCTTTCTTT,CASSLVGTGSEAFF
-,TRBV4-1,-,TRBJ1-3,TGCGCCAGCAGCCAAGATCATGGGGGGAGGACTGGAAACACCATATATTTT,CASSQDHGGRTGNTIYF
-,TRBV15,-,TRBJ1-2,TGTGCCACCAGTAGACGCGGGGATGGCTACACCTTC,CATSRRGDGYTF
-,TRBV7-2,-,TRBJ2-2,TGTGCCAGCAGCTCCTTGGGATCGTCCGGGGAGCTGTTTTTT,CASSSLGSSGELFF
-,TRBV29-1,once,TRBJ1-4,TGCAGCGTTGAAGACGGGTCCTATAACGAAAAACTGTTTTTT,CSVEDGSYNEKLFF
TRBD1,TRBV7-8,-,TRBJ1-5,TGTGCCAGCAGCCGGGACAGCGCTAATCAGCCCCAGCATTTT,CASSRDSANQPQHF
TRBD2,TRBV2,-,TRBJ2-5,TGTGCCAGCAGTGAGCTAGGGAGGGGAGAGACCCAGTACTTC,CASSELGRGETQYF
-,TRBV6-5,once,TRBJ2-4,TGTGCCAGCAGGACAATGACCAAAAACATTCAGTACTTC,CASRTMTKNIQYF
-,TRBV9,-,TRBJ1-3,TGTGCCAGCAGCGTAGCTCGAGGGCCTCGATCTGGAAACACCATATATTTT,CASSVARGPRSGNTIYF
-,TRBV7-2,-,TRBJ1-3,TGTGCCAGCAGCTTAGTCTCTGGAAACACCATATATTTT,CASSLVSGNTIYF
-,TRBV9,-,TRBJ1-1,TGTGCCAGCAGCCCACTCTTAGGTGAGGGATCTGGAAACACTGAAGCTTTCTTT,CASSPLLGEGSGNTEAFF
-,TRBV7-9,few,TRBJ2-7,TGTGCCAGCAGCCAGAGGGCGGCAGACGAGCAGTACTTC,CASSQRAADEQYF
TRBD1,TRBV7-2,-,TRBJ1-1,TGTGCCAGCAGCTTAGAACAGGGGGTTTGGGCTGAAGCTTTCTTT,CASSLEQGVWAEAFF
TRBD1,TRBV2,-,TRBJ2-7,TGTGCCAGCTACGGGCAGGGGGACTACGAGCAGTACTTC,CASYGQGDYEQYF
-,TRBV4-3,once,TRBJ2-7,TGCGCCAGCAGCCAAGGCGCGCTCTCATACGAGCAGTACTTC,CASSQGALSYEQYF
TRBD1,TRBV5-4,-,TRBJ2-1,TGTGCCAGCAGCTTAGATGCAGGGGGTCACAATGAGCAGTTCTTC,CASSLDAGGHNEQFF
TRBD1,TRBV5-4,-,TRBJ1-1,TGTGCCAGCAGCGCTTACAGGGGCGGTAACACTGAAGCTTTCTTT,CASSAYRGGNTEAFF
-,TRBV2,-,TRBJ2-1,TGTGCCAGCAGTGAAGGAGGGCCCTACAATGAGCAGTTCTTC,CASSEGGPYNEQFF